This T cell receptor beta chain was sequenced in a study of control samples from healthy donors and cancer patients. Using immunoSEQ multiplex PCR, the repertoire was profiled, and TCRdb retains in-frame clones only, with some absent. The table lists 95,000 to 150,000 clones, 87% of them singletons, with less than 9.5% in the top ten. This clone was found once. Germline V gene sequence: CDR1 SGHTA, CDR2 FQGNSA. V dropped 8 bases and J dropped 4 bases, with 12 bases sitting between them. CDR3 length: 14 residues. The J gene is TRBJ1-6, the V gene TRBV7-2; no clear D. The TCR sequence derives from a man aged 40-55 years in good health. The sequenced sample consisted of blood. CDR3 loop: CASCTGIYNSPLHF. DNA of the CDR3: TGTGCCAGCTGTACCGGGATTTATAATTCACCCCTCCACTTT. Supplemented by reference TRBV7-2 and TRBJ1-6, the full variable domain reads GAGVSQSPSNKVTEKGKDVELRCDPISGHTALYWYRQSLGQGLEFLIYFQGNSAPDKSGLPSDRFSAERTGGSVSTLTIQRTQQEDSAVYLCASCTGIYNSPLHFGNGTRLTVT.